This is a list of T cell receptor beta chains from one sample in a study of T cells in Graves' hyperthyroidism and ophthalmopathy. Each CDR3 protein gets one entry after TCRdb re-called the multiplex PCR reads with MiXCR. The data show about 590,000 distinct CDR3 sequences, 15% to 18% seen once. The sequenced sample consisted of blood. Source of these receptors: a woman in her twenties or thirties with Graves' hyperthyroidism. CDR3s include the opening cysteine and the closing phenylalanine or tryptophan. A D gene is named only where the DNA matches it firmly. Rows may omit the clone size; those that give it use once, few, many or a size class.

D gene: .; J gene: TRBJ2-6; clone size: many; V gene: TRBV20-1; CDR3 DNA: TGCAGAGGTCTCTTTGCGCCTCCTGGGGCCAACGTCCTGACTTTC; CDR3 protein: CRGLFAPPGANVLTF
D gene: TRBD2; J gene: TRBJ2-7; clone size: many; V gene: TRBV28; CDR3 DNA: TGTGCCACTAGCGGGCTAGCGCGCGCCTACGAGCAGTACTTC; CDR3 protein: CATSGLARAYEQYF
D gene: TRBD2; J gene: TRBJ2-1; clone size: many; V gene: TRBV7-2; CDR3 DNA: TGTGCCAGCAGCCGCAACCAGCGGGGCTCCTACAATGAGCAGTTCTTC; CDR3 protein: CASSRNQRGSYNEQFF
D gene: TRBD2; J gene: TRBJ2-2; clone size: .; V gene: TRBV4-1; CDR3 DNA: TGCGCCAGCAGCTCGCGACTAGCGGGATACACCGGGGAGCTGTTTTTT; CDR3 protein: CASSSRLAGYTGELFF
D gene: TRBD2; J gene: TRBJ2-7; clone size: .; V gene: TRBV19; CDR3 DNA: TGTGCCAGTAGCACGGGACTAGCAATCCACGAGCAGTACTTC; CDR3 protein: CASSTGLAIHEQYF
D gene: TRBD2; J gene: TRBJ2-3; clone size: many; V gene: TRBV20-1; CDR3 DNA: TGCAGTGCTAAGCGGGAGAGCACAGATACGCAGTATTTT; CDR3 protein: CSAKRESTDTQYF
D gene: TRBD1; J gene: TRBJ2-3; clone size: many; V gene: TRBV7-9; CDR3 DNA: TGTGCCAGCAGCTCAACAGGGGCAGATACGCAGTATTTT; CDR3 protein: CASSSTGADTQYF
D gene: TRBD1; J gene: TRBJ1-2; clone size: many; V gene: TRBV10-3; CDR3 DNA: TGTGCCATCAGTGAACAGGGGCGGAATGGCTACACCTTC; CDR3 protein: CAISEQGRNGYTF
D gene: TRBD1; J gene: TRBJ1-3; clone size: many; V gene: TRBV5-1; CDR3 DNA: TGCGCCAGCAGCTCGACAGGGGGCGACGGAAACACCATATATTTT; CDR3 protein: CASSSTGGDGNTIYF
D gene: .; J gene: TRBJ2-3; clone size: .; V gene: TRBV5-1; CDR3 DNA: TGCGCCAGCAGCCGGAAGGGGGGCCGGGAGACAGATACGCAGTATTTT; CDR3 protein: CASSRKGGRETDTQYF
D gene: .; J gene: TRBJ2-3; clone size: many; V gene: TRBV19; CDR3 DNA: TGTGCCAGTTCGACAGTGTCGTTCGCAGATACGCAGTATTTT; CDR3 protein: CASSTVSFADTQYF
D gene: .; J gene: TRBJ2-2; clone size: few; V gene: TRBV6-1; CDR3 DNA: TGTGCCAGCAGTGAAGTTGGGGGGGACATCACCGGGGAGCTGTTTTTT; CDR3 protein: CASSEVGGDITGELFF
D gene: TRBD2; J gene: TRBJ2-1; clone size: many; V gene: TRBV2; CDR3 DNA: TGTGCCAGCAATACCGGAGGGCTAGCGGGGTTCAATGAGCAGTTCTTC; CDR3 protein: CASNTGGLAGFNEQFF
D gene: .; J gene: TRBJ2-7; clone size: few; V gene: TRBV29-1; CDR3 DNA: TGCAGCGTCAGAACGGGGGGCTGGGTCGAGCAGTACTTC; CDR3 protein: CSVRTGGWVEQYF
D gene: .; J gene: TRBJ1-3; clone size: .; V gene: TRBV18; CDR3 DNA: TGTGCCAGCTCGCAAATCGGCAGGGCGAACACCATATATTTT; CDR3 protein: CASSQIGRANTIYF
D gene: TRBD2; J gene: TRBJ2-1; clone size: many; V gene: TRBV7-2; CDR3 DNA: TGTGCCAGCAGCTTAAGGGTAGCGGGAAGTCACAATGAGCAGTTCTTC; CDR3 protein: CASSLRVAGSHNEQFF
D gene: TRBD1; J gene: TRBJ2-7; clone size: few; V gene: TRBV6-1; CDR3 DNA: TGTGCCAGCGGACCGGGACAGGCGGTGCAGTACTTC; CDR3 protein: CASGPGQAVQYF
D gene: .; J gene: TRBJ1-6; clone size: many; V gene: TRBV12-3/TRBV12-4; CDR3 DNA: TGTGCCAGCAGTTTATCGGGGGCAAATTCACCCCTCCACTTT; CDR3 protein: CASSLSGANSPLHF
D gene: .; J gene: TRBJ2-2; clone size: many; V gene: TRBV12-3/TRBV12-4; CDR3 DNA: TGTGCCAGCAGAGGGGGTTTGTTGGGCACCGGGGAGCTGTTTTTT; CDR3 protein: CASRGGLLGTGELFF
D gene: .; J gene: TRBJ2-1; clone size: .; V gene: TRBV5-8; CDR3 DNA: TGTGCCAGCAGCTTGGCCCGGGACTCGGTCTCCTACAATGAGCAGTTCTTC; CDR3 protein: CASSLARDSVSYNEQFF
D gene: .; J gene: TRBJ2-2; clone size: many; V gene: TRBV12-3/TRBV12-4; CDR3 DNA: TGTGCCAGCAGTTTAGGTAGAATCACCGGGGAGCTGTTTTTT; CDR3 protein: CASSLGRITGELFF
D gene: TRBD2; J gene: TRBJ2-3; clone size: few; V gene: TRBV11-2; CDR3 DNA: TGTGCCAGCAGCTTAGAATCCGGGACTAGTCAGCTCGCGCAGTATTTT; CDR3 protein: CASSLESGTSQLAQYF
D gene: TRBD1; J gene: TRBJ1-2; clone size: many; V gene: TRBV28; CDR3 DNA: TGTGCCAGCAGCCTACAGGGGTTTAGGAGCTACACCTTC; CDR3 protein: CASSLQGFRSYTF
D gene: TRBD1; J gene: TRBJ2-1; clone size: .; V gene: TRBV24-1; CDR3 DNA: TGTGCCACCACGGACAGGGTCAATGAGCAGTTCTTC; CDR3 protein: CATTDRVNEQFF
D gene: .; J gene: TRBJ2-7; clone size: many; V gene: TRBV11-3; CDR3 DNA: TGTGCCAGCAGCGAGGGCCCCGATGTGAGATATTACGAGCAGTACTTC; CDR3 protein: CASSEGPDVRYYEQYF
D gene: TRBD1; J gene: TRBJ2-7; clone size: many; V gene: TRBV7-9; CDR3 DNA: TGTGCCAGCAGCTTAACGGGACAGGGCGTCGACGAGCAGTACTTC; CDR3 protein: CASSLTGQGVDEQYF
D gene: .; J gene: TRBJ1-1; clone size: many; V gene: TRBV11-2; CDR3 DNA: TGTGCCAGCAGCGAGCGACAGCTAATGAACACTGAAGCTTTCTTT; CDR3 protein: CASSERQLMNTEAFF
D gene: TRBD1; J gene: TRBJ2-7; clone size: .; V gene: TRBV20-1; CDR3 DNA: TGCAGTGCGGCGGACAGGGGACCCTACGAGCAGTACTTC; CDR3 protein: CSAADRGPYEQYF
D gene: .; J gene: TRBJ2-1; clone size: few; V gene: TRBV9; CDR3 DNA: TGTGCCAGCAGCGACCCCCCCCTGACTAGCTCCTACAATGAGCAGTTCTTC; CDR3 protein: CASSDPPLTSSYNEQFF
D gene: .; J gene: TRBJ2-1; clone size: few; V gene: TRBV5-1; CDR3 DNA: TGCGCCAGCAGCTTGGCTTCGGGGTCGGGCTCCTACAATGAGCAGTTCTTC; CDR3 protein: CASSLASGSGSYNEQFF
D gene: TRBD2; J gene: TRBJ2-7; clone size: few; V gene: TRBV30; CDR3 DNA: TGTGCCTGGGCTCCCGGGAGGTACGAGCAGTACTTC; CDR3 protein: CAWAPGRYEQYF
D gene: .; J gene: TRBJ2-2; clone size: .; V gene: TRBV18; CDR3 DNA: TGTGCCAGCTCACCAGAGGGCCGGGAGCACACCGGGGAGCTGTTTTTT; CDR3 protein: CASSPEGREHTGELFF
D gene: .; J gene: TRBJ1-2; clone size: many; V gene: TRBV7-3; CDR3 DNA: TGTGCCAGCAGCCCCGTCTCCGGGCACCCTACGGGCTACACCTTC; CDR3 protein: CASSPVSGHPTGYTF
D gene: .; J gene: TRBJ2-7; clone size: .; V gene: TRBV27; CDR3 DNA: TGTGCCAGCAGTTCAGGGGCTAAGACCTACGAGCAGTACTTC; CDR3 protein: CASSSGAKTYEQYF
D gene: TRBD1; J gene: TRBJ2-7; clone size: many; V gene: TRBV2; CDR3 DNA: TGTGCCAGCACCGGGACAGGGGTGAAAGAGCAGTACTTC; CDR3 protein: CASTGTGVKEQYF
D gene: TRBD1; J gene: TRBJ2-1; clone size: many; V gene: TRBV6-1; CDR3 DNA: TGTGCCAGCAGTGAATGGACAGGGCCAAGATGGCACAATGAGCAGTTCTTC; CDR3 protein: CASSEWTGPRWHNEQFF
D gene: .; J gene: TRBJ2-7; clone size: many; V gene: TRBV3-1; CDR3 DNA: TGTGCCAGCAGCGAGGGGAGGGAGCAGTACTTC; CDR3 protein: CASSEGREQYF
D gene: .; J gene: TRBJ1-1; clone size: many; V gene: TRBV20-1; CDR3 DNA: TGCAGTGCGCCTACCGACAGGAACACTGAAGCTTTCTTT; CDR3 protein: CSAPTDRNTEAFF
D gene: .; J gene: TRBJ2-7; clone size: many; V gene: TRBV7-2; CDR3 DNA: TGTGCCAGCGAGAGGTCAAGCGGGCACAGCTACGAGCAGTACTTC; CDR3 protein: CASERSSGHSYEQYF
D gene: TRBD2; J gene: TRBJ2-2; clone size: many; V gene: TRBV6-5; CDR3 DNA: TGTGCCAGCAGTTACCCAGCGGGAGGGCCCGGGGAGCTGTTTTTT; CDR3 protein: CASSYPAGGPGELFF
D gene: TRBD1; J gene: TRBJ2-5; clone size: few; V gene: TRBV4-3; CDR3 DNA: TGCGCCAGCAGCCAAGACAGGGGGAAGACCCAGTACTTC; CDR3 protein: CASSQDRGKTQYF
D gene: TRBD1; J gene: TRBJ1-5; clone size: many; V gene: TRBV18; CDR3 DNA: TGTGCCAGCTCACCACGACAGGGTCAAGGACCAGATCAGCCCCAGCATTTT; CDR3 protein: CASSPRQGQGPDQPQHF
D gene: .; J gene: TRBJ2-7; clone size: .; V gene: TRBV7-9; CDR3 DNA: TGTGCCAGCAGTCACCGGGACGCAGTCTACGAGCAGTACTTC; CDR3 protein: CASSHRDAVYEQYF
D gene: TRBD2; J gene: TRBJ2-1; clone size: many; V gene: TRBV7-8; CDR3 DNA: TGTGCCAGCAGCCCACAACTTGGACTAGCGGGAGGAGGGAATGAGCAGTTCTTC; CDR3 protein: CASSPQLGLAGGGNEQFF
D gene: .; J gene: TRBJ2-1; clone size: .; V gene: TRBV3-1; CDR3 DNA: TGTGCCAGCAGCCAAGCCCCCTCCTACAATGAGCAGTTCTTC; CDR3 protein: CASSQAPSYNEQFF
D gene: .; J gene: TRBJ1-2; clone size: .; V gene: TRBV15; CDR3 DNA: TGTGCCACCCTCGGGGGGGGTACCTATGGCTACACCTTC; CDR3 protein: CATLGGGTYGYTF
D gene: TRBD1; J gene: TRBJ2-7; clone size: .; V gene: TRBV4-1; CDR3 DNA: TGCGCCAGCAGCCAAATAGGGACAGCGTACGAGCAGTACTTC; CDR3 protein: CASSQIGTAYEQYF
D gene: TRBD2; J gene: TRBJ2-1; clone size: few; V gene: TRBV5-6; CDR3 DNA: TGTGCCAGCATCCCGGGACTAGCCGGAATTAGGGAGCAGTTCTTC; CDR3 protein: CASIPGLAGIREQFF
D gene: TRBD2; J gene: TRBJ2-7; clone size: .; V gene: TRBV11-1; CDR3 DNA: TGTGCCAGCAGCTTAGGTCGCGGCGGGGGGGGTTACGAGCAGTACTTC; CDR3 protein: CASSLGRGGGGYEQYF
D gene: TRBD2; J gene: TRBJ2-1; clone size: .; V gene: TRBV19; CDR3 DNA: TGTGCCAGTACCGGTCCCTTCGCGGGAGGATGGGAGCAGTTCTTC; CDR3 protein: CASTGPFAGGWEQFF
D gene: TRBD2; J gene: TRBJ2-2; clone size: .; V gene: TRBV27; CDR3 DNA: TGTGCCAGCAGGAGGACTAGCGGGAGTAGGTACACCGGGGAGCTGTTTTTT; CDR3 protein: CASRRTSGSRYTGELFF
D gene: TRBD2; J gene: TRBJ2-1; clone size: .; V gene: TRBV29-1; CDR3 DNA: TGCAGCGGATCTAGCGGGAGTCGGCAGTTCTTC; CDR3 protein: CSGSSGSRQFF
D gene: TRBD1; J gene: TRBJ1-2; clone size: many; V gene: TRBV11-2; CDR3 DNA: TGTGCCAGCAGCTGGGACAGGGTCAGTGGCTACACCTTC; CDR3 protein: CASSWDRVSGYTF
D gene: .; J gene: TRBJ1-3; clone size: .; V gene: TRBV13; CDR3 DNA: TGTGCCAGCAGCTTAGGCGGGAAGGGAAGGTCTGGAAACACCATATATTTT; CDR3 protein: CASSLGGKGRSGNTIYF
D gene: .; J gene: TRBJ2-7; clone size: many; V gene: TRBV2; CDR3 DNA: TGTGCCAGCTGCCTGCGGGACTCGTCCTACGAGCAGTACTTC; CDR3 protein: CASCLRDSSYEQYF